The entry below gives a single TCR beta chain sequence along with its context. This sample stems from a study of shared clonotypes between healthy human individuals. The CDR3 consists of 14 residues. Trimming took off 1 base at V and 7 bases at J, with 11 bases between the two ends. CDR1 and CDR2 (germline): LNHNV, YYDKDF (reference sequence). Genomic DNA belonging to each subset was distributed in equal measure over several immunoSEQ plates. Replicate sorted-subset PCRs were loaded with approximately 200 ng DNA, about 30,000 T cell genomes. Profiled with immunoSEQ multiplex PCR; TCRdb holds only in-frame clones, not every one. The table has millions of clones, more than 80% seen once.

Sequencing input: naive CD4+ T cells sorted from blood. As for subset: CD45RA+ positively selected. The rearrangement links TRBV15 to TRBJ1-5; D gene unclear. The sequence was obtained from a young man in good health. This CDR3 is CATSRGGFGQPQHF. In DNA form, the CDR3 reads TGTGCCACCAGCAGAGGGGGTTTTGGGCAGCCCCAGCATTTT.